Presented here are 10 T cell receptor beta chains from one specimen sequenced in a study of blood T cell repertoires in COVID-19. TCRdb's table, derived via immunoSEQ multiplex PCR, lists solely in-frame clones and lacks some. The sample holds around 80,000 clones, roughly 87% seen once. Sequences were obtained from peripheral blood. The receptors here all came from a man aged 80 or over with acute or convalescent COVID-19.

Notes on this clone: Other DNA variants within this sample encode the same CDR3. This rearrangement joins TRBV2 to TRBJ1-5; 7 nucleotides agree with TRBD1. Germline CDR1 reads SNHLY; CDR2 reads FYNNEI. This CDR3 is built from 14 residues. The V and J ends lost 5 bases and 0 bases, in that order; junction bases with no gene match: 1. CDR3 coding DNA: TGTGCCAGCAGTAGACAGGGTAGCAATCAGCCCCAGCATTTT. This gives the protein CASSRQGSNQPQHF.

The chain recombines TRBV10-3 with TRBJ1-2, with D maybe TRBD1 (6 bases). Trimming stripped 10 bases from V and 8 bases from J, with 17 bases between. The CDR3 runs 12 residues. CDR1 ENHRY and CDR2 SYGVKD come from the germline V gene. The CDR3 DNA reads as TGTGCCACGGTTGGGGGGGGCTGGGGCTACACCTTC. This gives the protein CATVGGGWGYTF.

The chain uses TRBV29-1 and TRBJ2-3, with 10 bases fitting TRBD2. The V and J ends lost 6 bases and 1 base, in that order; junction bases with no gene match: 10. CDR3 length: 16 residues. CDR1 SQVTM and CDR2 ANQGSEA come from the germline V gene. The DNA for the CDR3 is TGCAGCGTGGCACCCCAGCGGGGGGGCGGCACAGATACGCAGTATTTT. Translation: CSVAPQRGGGTDTQYF.

The V call is TRBV19, the J call TRBJ1-5, with 8 positions matching TRBD1. Looked up from germline, CDR1 is LNHDA and CDR2 is SQIVND (reference sequence). The CDR3 contains 14 residues. V dropped 9 bases and J dropped 4; count of bases not matched to a gene: 8. CDR3 region: CASHRQGLNQPQHF. In DNA form, the CDR3 reads TGTGCCAGCCACCGACAGGGGTTGAATCAGCCCCAGCATTTT.

The CDR3 region has the DNA TGTGCCAGCAAACTTCAGGACAGAATGAACACTGAAGCTTTCTTT. This codes for CASKLQDRMNTEAFF. The rearrangement uses TRBV2 and TRBJ1-1; weak D call: TRBD1 (6 bases). The CDR3 has 15 residues. The germline gives CDR1 SNHLY, CDR2 FYNNEI. V was shortened by 7 bases and J by 0 bases, with 15 bases between the two germline ends.

The genes are TRBV5-8 and TRBJ1-5; possible D gene TRBD1, 5 bases. The CDR3 length is 15 residues. V was shortened by 7 bases and J by 1 base, with 15 bases between the two germline ends. Germline V gives CDR1 SGHTS, CDR2 YDEGEE. The CDR3 region is CASAGGVNSNQPQHF. The CDR3 nucleotides are TGTGCCAGCGCCGGAGGGGTAAACAGCAATCAGCCCCAGCATTTT.

This chain connects TRBV5-4 to TRBJ1-2; D might be TRBD1 (5 bases). The germline V gene encodes CDR1 SGHNT and CDR2 YYREEE (reference sequence). The CDR3 is 11 amino acids. The V gene lost 4 bases and the J gene lost 6 bases, with 7 bases spanning the gap. CDR3 protein: CASSMTDGYTF. DNA of the CDR3: TGTGCCAGCAGCATGACAGATGGCTACACCTTC.

The chain couples TRBV4-2 to TRBJ1-2; possible D gene TRBD1, 6 bases. Between the trimmed V and J ends, which lost 1 base and 3 bases, there was a span of 9 bases. CDR1 is LGHNA, CDR2 YNFKEQ, per germline. The CDR3 covers 14 residues. The CDR3, as DNA: TGTGCCAGCAGCCAAGGAAACAGGGACTATGGCTACACCTTC. It yields the protein CASSQGNRDYGYTF.

The chain joins TRBV7-8 to TRBJ2-7, with D tentatively TRBD2 (5 bases). Germline lookup yields CDR1 SGHVS and CDR2 FQNEAQ. The V end was cut by 4 bases, the J end by 2 bases, with 18 bases between. The CDR3 runs to 16 residues. The chain's CDR3 is CASSWTSTSYPYEQYF. CDR3 bases: TGTGCCAGCAGCTGGACTTCGACCTCCTATCCCTACGAGCAGTACTTC. Full variable domain (outside the CDR3, taken from reference TRBV7-8 and TRBJ2-7): GAGVSQSPRYKVAKRGQDVALRCDPISGHVSLFWYQQALGQGPEFLTYFQNEAQLDKSGLPSDRFFAERPEGSVSTLKIQRTQQEDSAVYLCASSWTSTSYPYEQYFGPGTRLTVT.

The V call is TRBV5-1, the J call TRBJ2-5; tentative D call: TRBD2 (5 bases). V dropped 4 bases and J dropped 2 bases, with 15 bases sitting between them. Germline CDR1 is SGHRS and CDR2 is YFSETQ. CDR3 size: 15 residues. CDR3 bases: TGCGCCAGCAGCCTGGACGGGATGGGACAAGAGACCCAGTACTTC. Its translation: CASSLDGMGQETQYF.